The 11 T cell receptor beta chains given below trace back to one sample, sequenced in a study of T cells in Graves' hyperthyroidism and ophthalmopathy. TCR beta CDR3 regions were amplified from RNA transcripts. The primer set for the first-round RT-PCR of the TCR CDR3 was HTBI. One entry per CDR3 protein results from TCRdb running MiXCR on the multiplex PCR reads. The sample lists hundreds of thousands of distinct CDR3 sequences; approximately 14% were seen once. Sequenced input: blood. The receptors originated from a woman aged 18-29 years with Graves' hyperthyroidism.

Ten or more counts support this clonotype. This sequence joins TRBV11-2 and TRBJ2-1, with 9 bases lining up with TRBD2. The length of the CDR3 is 18 residues. The V and J ends lost 3 bases and 3 bases, in that order; junction bases with no gene match: 12. Per the germline V gene, CDR1 is SGHAT and CDR2 is FQNNGV. CDR3 residues: CASSFTYVSGGHYNEQFF. As DNA, the CDR3 is TGTGCCAGCAGCTTTACCTACGTCAGCGGGGGGCACTACAATGAGCAGTTCTTC.

The chain recombines TRBV24-1 with TRBJ2-3; weak D call: TRBD1 (6 bases). The V end was cut by 3 bases, the J end by 5 bases, with 14 bases between. Germline CDR1 is KGHDR and CDR2 is SFDVKD. The CDR3 has 15 residues. CDR3 residues: CATSDNRASGDTQYF. Here the CDR3 DNA reads TGTGCCACCAGTGATAACAGGGCATCGGGAGATACGCAGTATTTT.

This clonotype occurred many times. The chain couples TRBV6-1 to TRBJ2-1, with TRBD2 matching over 8 bases. Germline V gene lookup returns CDR1 MNHNS and CDR2 SASEGT. V was clipped by 6 bases and J by 6 bases; unmatched bases: 7. The CDR3 covers 14 residues. CDR3 nucleotides: TGTGCCAGCAGCGGACTAGCCGGTTCCAATGAGCAGTTCTTC. Its protein product is CASSGLAGSNEQFF.

This clonotype was recorded many times. The J gene is TRBJ2-1, the V gene TRBV2; TRBD2 matches at 9 bases. Looked up from germline, CDR1 is SNHLY and CDR2 is FYNNEI. CDR3 length equals 13 residues. Trimming cost V 8 bases and J 6 bases; bases outside gene matches: 5. The CDR3, as DNA: TGTGCCAGCGTAGCGGGGGCGATCAATGAGCAGTTCTTC. Protein: CASVAGAINEQFF.

This clonotype was observed many times. The chain joins TRBV11-2 to TRBJ2-6; D is ambiguous. CDR3 size: 14 residues. Trimming cost V 3 bases and J 3 bases, with 6 bases left between them. CDR1 and CDR2 (germline): SGHAT, FQNNGV. CDR3 coding DNA: TGTGCCAGCAGCTTTTGGGGTGGGGCCAACGTCCTGACTTTC. It specifies CASSFWGGANVLTF.

This clonotype appeared many times. CDR3 residues: CASSRREHEKLFF. CDR3 coding DNA: TGTGCCAGCAGTCGCCGGGAGCATGAAAAACTGTTTTTT. The V and J genes are TRBV27 and TRBJ1-4; no clear D. This CDR3 region has 13 residues. Trimming left V 5 bases short and J 6 bases short, with 10 bases between. In germline, CDR1 is MNHEY, CDR2 SMNVEV (reference sequence).

The sample holds a few counts of this clonotype. V gene TRBV9 combines with J gene TRBJ2-3, with D possibly matching TRBD2 (6 bases). The V and J ends lost 3 bases and 6 bases respectively, with 20 bases between them. The CDR3 runs to 16 residues. CDR1 is SGDLS and CDR2 is YYNGEE in the germline V gene. CDR3: CASSAPGGLQTDTQYF. The CDR3 DNA reads TGTGCCAGCAGCGCTCCCGGGGGACTCCAGACTGATACGCAGTATTTT.

The rearrangement uses TRBV24-1 and TRBJ2-2; D possibly uses TRBD1 or TRBD2 (6 bases each). The CDR3 has 15 amino acids. V was trimmed by 6 bases and J by 9 bases, leaving 19 bases between them. Per the germline V gene, CDR1 is KGHDR and CDR2 is SFDVKD. The CDR3 DNA reads TGTGCCACCAGTTACGGGCCGGGGGCGCAACGGGAGCTGTTTTTT. Its protein product is CATSYGPGAQRELFF.

The table lists this clonotype with many counts. The chain joins TRBV19 to TRBJ1-5; D is ambiguous. Trimming took 3 bases from V and 4 from J, leaving 10 bases between them. This CDR3 spans 14 amino acids. Germline values: CDR1 LNHDA, CDR2 SQIVND (reference sequence). CDR3 coding DNA: TGTGCCAGTAGTATTTTCGGTTCGAATCAGCCCCAGCATTTT. It codes for CASSIFGSNQPQHF.

Ten or more counts support this clonotype. The genes are TRBV20-1 and TRBJ2-1, with 16 nucleotides matching TRBD2. V lost 6 bases to trimming and J lost 4 bases; unmatched junction nucleotides: 6. Per germline, CDR1 DFQATT and CDR2 SNEGSKA (reference sequence). This CDR3 region has 16 residues. The CDR3 region has the DNA TGCAGTGCGTCGGGACTAGCGGGAGGGCCTTACAATGAGCAGTTCTTC. Its translation: CSASGLAGGPYNEQFF.

This clonotype was counted between two and nine times. Since a much larger clone is just one base distant, this may be a read error. This chain joins TRBV5-1 and TRBJ2-1; 8 bases line up with TRBD1. The CDR3 consists of 15 residues. Germline CDR1 SGHRS, CDR2 YFSETQ. CDR3 amino acids: CASEISGTGLNEQFF. The CDR3, as DNA: TGTGCCAGCGAAATTTCCGGGACAGGCTTAAACGAGCAGTTCTTC.